These T cell receptor beta chains were read from a single sample in a study of OX40 agonist ivuxolimab in advanced cancers. Data came from immunoSEQ multiplex PCR; TCRdb stores just in-frame clones and leaves some out. Among some 80,000 clones listed, about 94% were seen once. Sequencing used CD4+ or CD8+ T cells sorted from blood, obtained in a trial of the OX40 agonist ivuxolimab. All receptors come from an adult with an advanced solid tumor such as melanoma, head and neck, liver or kidney cancer. Both conserved end residues are part of each CDR3. A D gene is named only where the DNA matches it firmly. Only part of the rows carry a size: once, few, many, or a class if the clone is expanded.

D: TRBD1; V: TRBV6-5; length: 15; size: -; J: TRBJ1-5; DNA: TGTGCCAGCAGACAGGACAGGGGGCAGGGTCAGCCCCAGCATTTT; CDR3: CASRQDRGQGQPQHF
D: -; V: TRBV7-9; length: 14; size: -; J: TRBJ1-1; DNA: TGTGCCAGCAGCCCGGCGGGACCCCAGGTGGGAGCTTTCTTT; CDR3: CASSPAGPQVGAFF
D: -; V: TRBV6-5; length: 14; size: -; J: TRBJ1-2; DNA: TGTGCCAGCAGAACGGGACCGACTTACTATGGCTACACCTTC; CDR3: CASRTGPTYYGYTF
D: -; V: TRBV6-4; length: 14; size: -; J: TRBJ1-2; DNA: TGTGCCAGCAGTGAGGGGCAGGGACCCTATGGCTACACCTTC; CDR3: CASSEGQGPYGYTF
D: -; V: TRBV10-3; length: 15; size: few; J: TRBJ1-2; DNA: TGTGCCATCAGTGATTCCTACGGCCGAGGTGAGGGCTACACCTTC; CDR3: CAISDSYGRGEGYTF
D: TRBD2; V: TRBV6-5; length: 15; size: -; J: TRBJ2-7; DNA: TGTGCCAGCAGTTACGCAGCGGGAGCCCCCTACGAGCAGTACTTC; CDR3: CASSYAAGAPYEQYF
D: TRBD1; V: TRBV7-8; length: 15; size: once; J: TRBJ2-3; DNA: TGTGCCAGCAGCTTAGAGACAGGGTGGCCAGATACGCAGTATTTT; CDR3: CASSLETGWPDTQYF
D: TRBD2; V: TRBV7-9; length: 15; size: -; J: TRBJ2-7; DNA: TGTGCCAGCACTGCAACCGGGACTAGCGGCTACGAGCAGTACTTC; CDR3: CASTATGTSGYEQYF
D: -; V: TRBV4-2; length: 12; size: -; J: TRBJ2-7; DNA: TGTGCCAGCAGCTTAGGCACGGGCGAGCAGTACTTC; CDR3: CASSLGTGEQYF
D: TRBD2; V: TRBV9; length: 18; size: -; J: TRBJ2-1; DNA: TGTGCCAGCAGCGGCGGGACTAGCGGGAGGGCCTCCTACAATGAGCAGTTCTTC; CDR3: CASSGGTSGRASYNEQFF
D: -; V: TRBV7-2; length: 15; size: -; J: TRBJ1-2; DNA: TGTGCCAGCAGCTTAGGCTCGATGGGGTGGGATGGCTACACCTTC; CDR3: CASSLGSMGWDGYTF
D: TRBD1; V: TRBV4-1; length: 15; size: -; J: TRBJ1-5; DNA: TGCGCCAGCAGCCCCCGGGACAGTAGCAATCAGCCCCAGCATTTT; CDR3: CASSPRDSSNQPQHF
D: -; V: TRBV5-1; length: 14; size: -; J: TRBJ1-2; DNA: TGCGCCAGCAGCTTGGGAAGTCACGGCTATGGCTACACCTTC; CDR3: CASSLGSHGYGYTF
D: TRBD2; V: TRBV19; length: 15; size: -; J: TRBJ2-1; DNA: TGTGCCAGTAGTATAGCGGGAGGGACTCTGGATGAGCAGTTCTTC; CDR3: CASSIAGGTLDEQFF